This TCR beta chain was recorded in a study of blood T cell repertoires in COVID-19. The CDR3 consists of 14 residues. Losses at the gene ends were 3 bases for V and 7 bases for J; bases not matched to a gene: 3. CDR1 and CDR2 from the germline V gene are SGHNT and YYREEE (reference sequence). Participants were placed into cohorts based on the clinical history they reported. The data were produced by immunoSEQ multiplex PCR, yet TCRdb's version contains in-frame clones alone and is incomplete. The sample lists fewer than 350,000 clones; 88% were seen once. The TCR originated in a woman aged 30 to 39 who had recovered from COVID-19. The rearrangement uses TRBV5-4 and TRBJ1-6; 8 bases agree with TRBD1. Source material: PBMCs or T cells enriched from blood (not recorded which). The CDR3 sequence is CASSSQGANSPLHF. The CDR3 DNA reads TGTGCCAGCAGCTCTCAGGGGGCGAATTCACCCCTCCACTTT.